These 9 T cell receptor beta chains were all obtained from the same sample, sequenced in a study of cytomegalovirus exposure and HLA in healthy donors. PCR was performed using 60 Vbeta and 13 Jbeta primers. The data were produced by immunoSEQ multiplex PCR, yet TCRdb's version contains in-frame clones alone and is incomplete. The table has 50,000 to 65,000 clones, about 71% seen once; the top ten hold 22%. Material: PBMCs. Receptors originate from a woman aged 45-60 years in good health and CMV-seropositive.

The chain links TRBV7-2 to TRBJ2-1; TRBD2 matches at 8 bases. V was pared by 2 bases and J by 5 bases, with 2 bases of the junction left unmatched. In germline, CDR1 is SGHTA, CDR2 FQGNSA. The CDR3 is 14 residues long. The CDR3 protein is CASSLSSGNNEQFF. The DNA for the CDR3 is TGTGCCAGCAGCTTAAGTAGCGGGAACAATGAGCAGTTCTTC.

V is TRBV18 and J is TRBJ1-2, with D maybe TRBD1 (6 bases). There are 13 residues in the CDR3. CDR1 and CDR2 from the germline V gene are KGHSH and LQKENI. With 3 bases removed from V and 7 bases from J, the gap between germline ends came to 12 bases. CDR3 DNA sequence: TGTGCCAGCTCACCTAACAGGGATGGTGGCTACACCTTC. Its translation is CASSPNRDGGYTF.

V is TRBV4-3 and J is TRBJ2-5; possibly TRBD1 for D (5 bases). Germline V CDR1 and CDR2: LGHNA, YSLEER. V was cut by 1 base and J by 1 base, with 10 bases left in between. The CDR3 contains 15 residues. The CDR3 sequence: CASSQVWGPQETQYF. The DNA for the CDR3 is TGCGCCAGCAGCCAAGTCTGGGGCCCCCAAGAGACCCAGTACTTC.

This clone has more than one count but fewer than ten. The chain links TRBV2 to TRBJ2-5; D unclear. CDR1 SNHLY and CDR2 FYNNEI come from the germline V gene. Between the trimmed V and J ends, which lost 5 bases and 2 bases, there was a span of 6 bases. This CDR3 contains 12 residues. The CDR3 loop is CASSIAQETQYF. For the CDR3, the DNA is TGTGCCAGCAGTATAGCTCAAGAGACCCAGTACTTC.

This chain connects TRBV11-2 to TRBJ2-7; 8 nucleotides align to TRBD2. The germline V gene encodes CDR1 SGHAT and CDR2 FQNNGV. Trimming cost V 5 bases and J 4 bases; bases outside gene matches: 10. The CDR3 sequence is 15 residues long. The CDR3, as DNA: TGTGCCAGCAGCCCGGGGGGGTCAGGCGCGTACGAGCAGTACTTC. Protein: CASSPGGSGAYEQYF.

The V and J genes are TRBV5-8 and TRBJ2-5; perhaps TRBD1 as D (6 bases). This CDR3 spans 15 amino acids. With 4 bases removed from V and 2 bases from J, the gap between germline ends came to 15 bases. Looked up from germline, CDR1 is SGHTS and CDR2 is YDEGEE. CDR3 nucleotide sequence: TGTGCCAGCAGCAAAACAGGGTCGAGGCAAGAGACCCAGTACTTC. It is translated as CASSKTGSRQETQYF.

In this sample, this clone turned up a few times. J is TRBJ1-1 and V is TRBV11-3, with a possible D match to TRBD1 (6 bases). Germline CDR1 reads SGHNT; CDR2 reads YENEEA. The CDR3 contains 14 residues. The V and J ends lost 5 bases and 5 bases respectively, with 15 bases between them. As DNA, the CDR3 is TGTGCCAGCAGCCGGGGGGAGGGGGAGACTGAAGCTTTCTTT. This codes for CASSRGEGETEAFF.

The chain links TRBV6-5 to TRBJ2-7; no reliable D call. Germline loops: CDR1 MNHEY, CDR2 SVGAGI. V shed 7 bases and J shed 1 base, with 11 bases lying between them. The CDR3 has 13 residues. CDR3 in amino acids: CASTNYGSYEQYF. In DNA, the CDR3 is TGTGCCAGCACCAACTACGGGTCCTACGAGCAGTACTTC.

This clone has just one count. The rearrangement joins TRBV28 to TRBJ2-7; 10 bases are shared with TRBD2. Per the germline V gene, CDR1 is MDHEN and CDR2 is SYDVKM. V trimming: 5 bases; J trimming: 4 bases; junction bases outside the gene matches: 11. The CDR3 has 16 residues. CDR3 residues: CASSTGLAGARYEQYF. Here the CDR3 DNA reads TGTGCCAGCAGTACAGGTCTAGCGGGAGCTAGGTACGAGCAGTACTTC.